The sequence of this T cell receptor (beta chain) was determined in a study of blood T cells in healthy people across ages. Combining a sample-barcoded 5' primer with a J-beta primer mix, a second PCR ran for roughly 7 to 12 cycles. A single record per CDR3 protein comes from TCRdb applying MiXCR to the 5' RACE reads. The sample shows around 1,000,000 distinct CDR3 sequences, 20% to 25% of them seen only once. The germline CDR1 and CDR2 sequences are SQVTM and ANQGSEA. Trimming stripped 4 bases from V and 0 bases from J, with 16 bases between. This CDR3 spans 15 amino acids. Comment on this clonotype: Its antigen is unknown.

Study results and limitations: Any changes in expanded clonotypes were possibly confounded, as donor CMV status remained unknown.

These same data were also listed under a study on T cells of mothers and their children.

This TCR was sampled from a girl aged 2 to 10 in good health. This chain connects TRBV29-1 to TRBJ2-7, with D hard to call. Sequenced material: blood. The CDR3 spells CSVGFGLITSYEQYF. The CDR3 bases are TGCAGCGTTGGGTTCGGGTTGATCACCTCCTACGAGCAGTACTTC.